The T cell receptor (beta chain) described here comes from a study of blood T cell repertoires in COVID-19. Background on the study: Spain, Italy and the United States supplied samples that represented acute and convalescent COVID-19. The analysed material was cDNA or gDNA that came from T cells, B-cell-depleted T cells, or PBMCs.

This clone appeared a single time. As handled by the study authors: Amplification with reference gene primers provided the estimates of nucleated cell counts. The protocol was immunoSEQ multiplex PCR, while the TCRdb copy is restricted to in-frame clones and leaves out a portion. The V and J calls and clone size were taken over from that table, and D and trimming were inferred from the DNA. The sample lists 190,000 or so clones; 78% were seen once. CDR3 length equals 16 residues. Germline V lookup: CDR1 MNHEY, CDR2 SMNVEV (reference sequence). V lost 3 bases, J lost 1 base, and 5 bases stayed unmatched.

The chain has TRBV27 and TRBJ2-3; 9 bases agree with TRBD2. Input material: peripheral blood. The clonotype was recovered from a woman over 75 with active or convalescent COVID-19. DNA for the CDR3: TGTGCCAGCAGTTTGGCGGGGGGGCGGCGCACAGATACGCAGTATTTT. This translates into CASSLAGGRRTDTQYF.